The 5 T cell receptor beta chains below all came from one sample that was sequenced in a study of T cell responses to AZD1222 COVID-19 vaccine. Method: immunoSEQ multiplex PCR; TCRdb's copy keeps in-frame clones and lacks some. The top ten hold roughly 1.7% of the sample, which has some 180,000 clones, approximately 93% seen once. The sample here was peripheral blood, taken 28 days after the second AZD1222 dose. The receptors come from an adult who received the AZD1222 COVID-19 vaccine.

The chain employs TRBV7-9 and TRBJ2-2; no firm D call. Per the germline V gene, CDR1 is SEHNR and CDR2 is FQNEAQ (reference sequence). The CDR3 is made up of 13 amino acids. The germline V and J ends were trimmed by 5 bases and 6 bases, with 10 bases remaining between them. This chain's CDR3 is CASSQPRAGELFF. In DNA form, the CDR3 reads TGTGCCAGCAGCCAGCCCCGGGCCGGGGAGCTGTTTTTT.

This chain connects TRBV6-1 to TRBJ2-7; 9 positions match TRBD1. Germline V lookup: CDR1 MNHNS, CDR2 SASEGT. Trimming at V came to 6 bases and at J to 1 base, leaving 7 bases not matched to a gene. The CDR3 spans 15 residues. CDR3 DNA sequence: TGTGCCAGCAGCTTCGGACAGGGGAGGTCCTACGAGCAGTACTTC. It specifies CASSFGQGRSYEQYF.

The chain's CDR3 is CSVGGGPTGELFF. CDR3 sequence (DNA): TGCAGCGTTGGGGGGGGTCCCACCGGGGAGCTGTTTTTT. The chain employs TRBV29-1 and TRBJ2-2, with 7 bases identical to TRBD2. J gave up 4 bases and V 4 bases, and 3 bases lay outside the gene matches. Germline V CDR1 and CDR2: SQVTM, ANQGSEA. This CDR3 comprises 13 residues.

V and J are TRBV24-1 and TRBJ1-2; D unclear. This CDR3 has 14 amino acids. Germline CDR1 KGHDR, CDR2 SFDVKD. V dropped 2 bases and J dropped 4 bases, with 10 bases sitting between them. CDR3 region: CATSDSQVGYGYTF. The DNA of the CDR3 is TGTGCCACCAGTGATTCTCAGGTGGGCTATGGCTACACCTTC.

The chain links TRBV19 to TRBJ1-5; 9 bases map to TRBD1. The CDR3 is 15 residues long. In germline, CDR1 is LNHDA, CDR2 SQIVND (reference sequence). J was trimmed by 6 bases and V by 4 bases; bases with no gene match: 7. The CDR3 loop reads CASSNRDRVGQPQHF. The CDR3 DNA is TGTGCCAGTAGTAACCGGGACAGGGTGGGTCAGCCCCAGCATTTT.